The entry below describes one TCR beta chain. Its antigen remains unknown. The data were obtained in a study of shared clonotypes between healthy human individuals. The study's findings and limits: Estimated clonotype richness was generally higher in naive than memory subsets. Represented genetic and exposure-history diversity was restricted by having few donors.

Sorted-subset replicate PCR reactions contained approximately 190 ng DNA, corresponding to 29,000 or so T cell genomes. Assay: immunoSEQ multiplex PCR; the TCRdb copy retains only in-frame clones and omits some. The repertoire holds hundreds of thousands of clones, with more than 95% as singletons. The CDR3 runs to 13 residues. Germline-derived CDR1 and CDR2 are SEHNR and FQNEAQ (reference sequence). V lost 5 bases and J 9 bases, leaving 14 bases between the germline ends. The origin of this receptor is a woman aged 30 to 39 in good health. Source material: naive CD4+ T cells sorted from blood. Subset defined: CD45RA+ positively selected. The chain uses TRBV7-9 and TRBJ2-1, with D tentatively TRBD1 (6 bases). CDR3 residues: CASSDRSWGEQFF. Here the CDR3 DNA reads TGTGCCAGCAGCGACAGGTCGTGGGGTGAGCAGTTCTTC.